This T cell receptor (beta chain) was profiled in a study of CD8 T cells in ankylosing spondylitis (dated by TCRdb to 2015 to 2018). At the level of the whole study: To find TCR variants linked to disease, the study profiled T cell receptor beta repertoires in ankylosing spondylitis patients and healthy donors. The full study cohort comprised 25 ankylosing spondylitis patients and approximately 100 healthy donors. Peripheral blood was sampled, and synovial fluid was additionally collected from ankylosing spondylitis patients. On the study overall, not on this receptor specifically: The disease-linked clones were reported to be significantly enriched in matched synovial fluid samples from ankylosing spondylitis patients. Blood from ankylosing spondylitis patients appeared to be characterized by a TCR beta motif made up of under 10 highly homologous amino acid variants. Some motif variants had previously been reported in the synovial fluid and blood of reactive arthritis patients, which suggests shared mechanisms of disease initiation. A CD8+ phenotype was shown by the disease-linked clones, which were found at relatively low frequencies in peripheral blood.

TCRdb records Illumina HiSeq 2500 as the sequencer. TCR beta libraries were prepared by quantitative 5'-RACE with molecular barcodes. The authors' pipeline ran thus. A new computational method based on a probabilistic model of VDJ rearrangement was used to identify disease-linked TCR variants. TCRdb reprocessed the public reads (quality trimming at Q25 with fastp, clone calling with MiXCR) and kept in-frame beta chains. Each CDR3 protein gets just one entry, which takes the most common genes and DNA from the rows behind it. TCRdb, not the authors, supplied the V and J calls. The sample table records some 840,000 distinct CDR3 sequences; about 11% of these occur just once. 0.51% of the sample is in the top ten clones. Worth noting for this clonotype: Its recognized antigen is unknown. Base qualities were left out, and no much larger clone turns up one base away.

The source material was blood, either unsorted or a sorted T cell fraction (not recorded which). This receptor was obtained from a male donor with ankylosing spondylitis.

The sequence in DNA is TGTGCCAGCAGCCAAGAAGGGATCTATGGCTACACCTTC. Its translation reads: CASSQEGIYGYTF. The chain uses TRBV14 and TRBJ1-2, with an unclear D gene assignment. V was cut back by 0 bases and J by 4 bases, leaving a gap of 6 bases between them. CDR1 and CDR2 (SGHDN, FVKESK) derive from the germline V gene. From cysteine to phenylalanine, the CDR3 is 13 amino acids long. Of the read, only the CDR3 DNA is kept; its 39 bases are in frame from base 1.